This TCR beta chain stems from a study of chemoradiotherapy in HPV16-positive cancers. Study-level results: HPV-specific T cells were functionally defined from only a couple of HPV16-positive patients. HPV-responsive T-cell expansion during chemoradiotherapy was linked to improved recurrence-free survival in HPV16-positive patients. Candidate HPV-specific clones and E7-related TCR motifs grew in tumor during treatment.

Samples were taken several times over chemoradiotherapy. Turning to this clone: As yet, its antigen is unknown.

This CDR3 comprises 14 residues. V shed 6 bases and J shed 5 bases, with 16 bases lying between them. Looked up from germline, CDR1 is MDHEN and CDR2 is SYDVKM. Only in-frame clones appear in the TCRdb table, and some are missing; sequencing was by immunoSEQ multiplex PCR. Altogether roughly 70,000 clones are present, almost 90% being singletons, with the ten largest covering 3.5% to 4.5%. The chain has TRBV28 and TRBJ1-2; no clear D gene. The clonotype was recovered from a human donor with HPV-associated anogenital cancer. The material was blood, obtained from a patient who underwent chemoradiotherapy. CDR3 in DNA: TGTGCCAGCAGGGGAACGGGTTTCGCATATGGCTACACCTTC. As protein: CASRGTGFAYGYTF.